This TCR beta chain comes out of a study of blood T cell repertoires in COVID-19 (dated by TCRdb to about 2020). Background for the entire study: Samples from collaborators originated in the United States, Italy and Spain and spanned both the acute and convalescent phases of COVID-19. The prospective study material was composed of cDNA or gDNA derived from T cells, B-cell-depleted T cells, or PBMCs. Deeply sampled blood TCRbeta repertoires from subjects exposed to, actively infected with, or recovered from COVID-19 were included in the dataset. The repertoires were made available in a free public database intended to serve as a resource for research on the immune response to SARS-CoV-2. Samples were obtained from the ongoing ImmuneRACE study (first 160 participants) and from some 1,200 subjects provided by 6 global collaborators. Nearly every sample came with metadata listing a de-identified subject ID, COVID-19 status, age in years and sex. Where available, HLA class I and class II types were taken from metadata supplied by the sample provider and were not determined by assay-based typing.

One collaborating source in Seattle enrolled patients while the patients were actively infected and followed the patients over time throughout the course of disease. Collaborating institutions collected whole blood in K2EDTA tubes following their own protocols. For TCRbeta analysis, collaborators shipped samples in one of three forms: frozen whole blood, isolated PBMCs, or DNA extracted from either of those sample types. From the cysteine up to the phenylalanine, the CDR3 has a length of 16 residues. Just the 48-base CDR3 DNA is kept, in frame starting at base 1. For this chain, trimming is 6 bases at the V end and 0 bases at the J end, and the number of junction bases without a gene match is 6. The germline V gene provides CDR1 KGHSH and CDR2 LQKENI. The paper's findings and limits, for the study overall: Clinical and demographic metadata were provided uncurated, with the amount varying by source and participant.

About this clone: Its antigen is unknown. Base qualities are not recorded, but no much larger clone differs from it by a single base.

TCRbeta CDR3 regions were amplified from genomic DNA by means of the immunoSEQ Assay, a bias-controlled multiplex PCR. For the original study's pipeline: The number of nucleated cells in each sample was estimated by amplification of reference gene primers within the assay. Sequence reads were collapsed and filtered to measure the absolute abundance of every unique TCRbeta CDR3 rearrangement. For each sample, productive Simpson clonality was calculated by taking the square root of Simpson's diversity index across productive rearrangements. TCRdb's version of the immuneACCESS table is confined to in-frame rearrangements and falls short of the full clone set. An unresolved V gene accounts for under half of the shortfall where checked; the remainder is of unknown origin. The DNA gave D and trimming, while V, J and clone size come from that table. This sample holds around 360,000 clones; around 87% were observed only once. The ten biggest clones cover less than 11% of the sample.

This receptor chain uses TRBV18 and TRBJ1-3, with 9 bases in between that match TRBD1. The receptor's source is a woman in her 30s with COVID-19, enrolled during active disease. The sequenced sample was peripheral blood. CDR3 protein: CASSRGQGNSGNTIYF. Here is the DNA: TGTGCCAGCTCTCGTGGACAGGGGAACTCTGGAAACACCATATATTTT.